This T cell receptor beta chain was found in a study of shared clonotypes between healthy human individuals (dated by TCRdb to the early 2020s). Study-level background: The cohort comprised a couple of women and a few men aged 18 to 49 years. For each donor, CD4 naive and CD4 memory were each run on three plates, CD8 naive on two plates, and CD8 memory on one plate. To estimate repertoire size and how much clonotype sharing occurs between individuals, the study deeply sequenced the blood TCR repertoires of several healthy adults. To increase sequencing depth and limit assay-specific biases, TCR repertoire library preparation and sequencing were carried out by different laboratories using diverse techniques. Per donor, leukapheresis produced somewhere between about 0.85 and 9.5 billion PBMCs.

What the study reported, not specific to this receptor: Larger estimated clonotype richness was generally found for naive subsets than for memory subsets. Compared with non-shared clonotypes, clonotypes shared by all four sorted-subset donors had higher generation probabilities. Because the study included a small number of donors, the genetic and exposure-history diversity represented was limited. Sharing across a few donors was observed for approximately 4.6% of naive CD4, about 3.2% of naive CD8, 2% to 2.5% of memory CD4, and around 0.4% of memory CD8 clonotypes. Pairwise subsampling indicated that sequencing depth was expected to affect the degree of clonotype sharing among donors. Even with the large sequencing depth, rarefaction of the sorted-subset datasets indicated that sequencing was incomplete. Sampling was restricted to blood, and TCR repertoires in tissue are likely to differ from TCR repertoires in blood.

With respect to this clone: This clone's antigen is unknown. No much larger clone is present one base from it, and per-base qualities are unavailable.

Taken from the germline V gene, the CDR1 and CDR2 loops are SGHVS and FQNEAQ. The CDR3 runs 19 residues from the cysteine to the phenylalanine. The read is trimmed to its CDR3 DNA, 57 bases read in frame from base 1. V is trimmed back by 2 bases and J by 0 bases, and the junction contains 14 bases that no gene match accounts for. Using the deep immunoSEQ assay, multiplex PCR amplified TCR CDR3 regions from genomic DNA. Extracted genomic DNA from each cell subset was distributed evenly across all wells of several immunoSEQ 96-well plates, and each plate was treated as a replicate. For sorted subsets, around 200 ng genomic DNA, equal to 25,000 to 35,000 T cell genomes, was loaded into each replicate PCR. Purified libraries were quantified with a Qubit 3.0 fluorometer, sized on a Bioanalyzer 2100, and re-quantified with the KAPA Library Quantification kit. A separate single-read 150-cycle Illumina NextSeq 550 flow cell was used to sequence each immunoSEQ 96-well plate. Per the source publication's procedure: Because only junctional sequences without quality scores were contained in the immunoSEQ output, filtering matching that applied to full-length reads could not be performed. To assign V/J genes and CDR3, sequences were annotated against IMGT germline references using PyIR, a Python wrapper for IgBLAST v1.9. Reads with weak V/J assignments (E-value above 1e-6), missing CDR3, stop codons, out-of-frame junctions, or ambiguous translated residues were removed. V3J clonotypes were defined as sequences sharing the same inferred V gene, J gene, and CDR3 amino acid sequence. The percentage overlap between two repertoires was calculated by dividing the number of shared unique clonotypes by the size of the smaller repertoire. RTK rarefaction, the Chao1 estimator, and Recon v2.1 estimates of unobserved clonotypes were used to assess repertoire richness. Generation probabilities for all TCRbeta clonotypes obtained by the gDNA method from a handful of donors were computed using OLGA. TCRdb's version of the immuneACCESS table is confined to in-frame rearrangements and falls short of the full clone set. An unresolved V gene accounts for under half of the shortfall where checked; the remainder is of unknown origin. V and J calls plus clone size are reproduced from that table; the DNA served to infer D and trimming. This sample gives 2 million to 2.5 million clones in total; over 90% of them show up just once. Together, the top ten hold about 0.39% of the sample.

Donors were healthy HIV-negative adults with no recently reported acute infections or vaccinations. All donors were Caucasian adults living in Nashville, Tennessee, USA. CD4+ T cells were enriched by magnetic negative selection; naive cells were then positively selected on CD45RA, and the negative fraction formed the memory subset. Blood was collected by leukapheresis, and PBMCs were isolated by Ficoll-Histopaque density gradient centrifugation and then cryopreserved in liquid nitrogen vapor phase. Purity and quantity of every magnetically sorted T cell population were checked by analytical flow cytometry. Genomic DNA was isolated from each sorted fraction and quantified by UV absorbance on a Nanodrop 2000c.

The sequence came from a man between 18 and 29 years old in good health. Some clones in this sample may be carry-over from other donors' samples. Sequenced sample: naive CD4+ T cells from PBMCs. What this sample's cell subset or site label stands for: CD45RA+ positively selected. Recombination connected TRBV7-8 to TRBJ2-7; 9 central nucleotides agree with TRBD2. The sequenced DNA: TGTGCCAGCAGCTTACTCCCCTATCCCAGCGGGGGGAGCTCCTACGAGCAGTACTTC. It specifies CASSLLPYPSGGSSYEQYF.